Listed below are T cell receptor beta chains from one sample, sequenced in a study of neurological immune-mediated disorders. TCRdb ran MiXCR on the 5' RACE reads and lists one entry per CDR3 protein. The sample carries around 66,000 distinct CDR3 sequences, around 5.2% recorded once. Sample: PBMCs. The receptors were gathered from a woman in her thirties with multiple sclerosis. The CDR3 runs from the conserved cysteine through the conserved F or W. A D gene is named only where the DNA matches it firmly. Not every row has a clone size; where given, it reads once, few, many or a size class.

- many TRBJ1-5 TRBV20-1 CSALGNGQKNQPQHF TGCAGTGCTTTGGGGAACGGACAAAAAAATCAGCCCCAGCATTTT
- many TRBJ1-2 TRBV7-2 CASSPDNPHGYTF TGTGCCAGCAGCCCCGACAACCCCCATGGCTACACCTTC
- - TRBJ2-1 TRBV20-1 CSAPLDNEQFF TGCAGTGCCCCCCTTGACAATGAGCAGTTCTTC
TRBD1 many TRBJ1-2 TRBV3-1 CASSYLRGSHCTF TGTGCCAGCAGCTACCTCAGGGGGAGTCACTGCACCTTC
- many TRBJ1-5 TRBV20-1 CSAKSQGDQPQHF TGCAGTGCTAAATCACAGGGCGATCAGCCCCAGCATTTT
- - TRBJ1-2 TRBV27 CASSPLGQTGYTF TGTGCCAGCAGTCCCCTCGGACAGACTGGCTACACCTTC
- many TRBJ1-1 TRBV5-5 CASTKGEGGGNTEAFF TGTGCCAGCACCAAAGGGGAGGGAGGAGGGAACACTGAAGCTTTCTTT
- many TRBJ1-2 TRBV5-6 CASSSGRANYGYTF TGTGCCAGCAGCTCCGGCAGAGCTAACTATGGCTACACCTTC
- many TRBJ1-5 TRBV29-1 CSVAQGGADQPQNF TGCAGCGTTGCTCAGGGCGGAGCTGATCAGCCCCAGAATTTT
- many TRBJ2-7 TRBV7-9 CASSLPPTGSFYEQYF TGTGCCAGCAGCTTGCCGCCCACAGGCTCCTTCTACGAGCAGTACTTC
- - TRBJ1-1 TRBV27 CASSPGSSNTEAFF TGTGCCAGCAGTCCCGGCAGCTCAAACACTGAAGCTTTCTTT
- - TRBJ1-3 TRBV20-1 CSARGLDRGNTIYF TGCAGTGCTAGAGGCCTTGACAGGGGAAACACCATATATTTT
TRBD2 - TRBJ2-7 TRBV7-6 CASSAYSGVSYEQYF TGTGCCAGCAGCGCCTATAGCGGGGTCTCCTACGAGCAGTACTTC
- - TRBJ1-6 TRBV11-3 CASSLGTESPLNF TGTGCCAGCAGCCTCGGGACTGAGTCACCCCTCAACTTT
TRBD2 many TRBJ2-1 TRBV20-1 CSAVNGGAASGEQFF TGCAGTGCCGTTAACGGGGGGGCTGCCTCGGGTGAGCAGTTCTTC
TRBD1 few TRBJ2-1 TRBV29-1 CSVGQGNSVREQFF TGCAGCGTAGGACAGGGGAACTCCGTGAGGGAGCAGTTCTTC
- many TRBJ1-4 TRBV5-1 CASSPQSGARNEKLFF TGCGCCAGCAGCCCCCAGTCGGGGGCACGAAATGAAAAACTGTTTTTT